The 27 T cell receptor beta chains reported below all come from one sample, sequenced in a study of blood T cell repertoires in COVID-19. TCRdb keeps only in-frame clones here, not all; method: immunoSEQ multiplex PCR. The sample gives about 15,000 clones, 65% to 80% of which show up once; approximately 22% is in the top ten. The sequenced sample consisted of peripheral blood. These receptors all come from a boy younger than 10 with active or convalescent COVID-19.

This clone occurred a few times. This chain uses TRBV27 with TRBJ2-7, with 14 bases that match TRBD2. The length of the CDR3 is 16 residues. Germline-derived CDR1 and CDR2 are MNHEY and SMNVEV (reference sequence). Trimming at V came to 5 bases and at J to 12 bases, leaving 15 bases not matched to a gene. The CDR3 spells CASSPTPGLAGGPWYF. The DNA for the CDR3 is TGTGCCAGCAGTCCCACACCTGGACTAGCGGGAGGCCCTTGGTACTTC.

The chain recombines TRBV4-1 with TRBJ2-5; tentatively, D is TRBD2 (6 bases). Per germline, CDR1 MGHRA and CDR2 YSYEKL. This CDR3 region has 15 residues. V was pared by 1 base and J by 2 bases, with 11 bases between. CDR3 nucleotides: TGCGCCAGCAGCCAAGGTGGGACTCCTCAAGAGACCCAGTACTTC. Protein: CASSQGGTPQETQYF.

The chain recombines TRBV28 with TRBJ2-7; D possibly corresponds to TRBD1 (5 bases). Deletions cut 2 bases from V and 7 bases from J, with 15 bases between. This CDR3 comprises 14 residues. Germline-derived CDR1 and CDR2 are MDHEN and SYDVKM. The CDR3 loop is CASSLSWLKGEQYF. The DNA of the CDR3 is TGTGCCAGCAGTTTAAGTTGGCTCAAGGGGGAGCAGTACTTC. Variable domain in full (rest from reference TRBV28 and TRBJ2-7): DVKVTQSSRYLVKRTGEKVFLECVQDMDHENMFWYRQDPGLGLRLIYFSYDVKMKEKGDIPEGYSVSREKKERFSLILESASTNQTSMYLCASSLSWLKGEQYFGPGTRLTVT.

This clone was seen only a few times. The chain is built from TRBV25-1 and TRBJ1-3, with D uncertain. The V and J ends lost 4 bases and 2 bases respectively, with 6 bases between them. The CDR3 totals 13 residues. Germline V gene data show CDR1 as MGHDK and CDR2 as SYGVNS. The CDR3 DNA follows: TGTGCCAGCAGTGGGCAGACTGGAAACACCATATATTTT. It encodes CASSGQTGNTIYF.

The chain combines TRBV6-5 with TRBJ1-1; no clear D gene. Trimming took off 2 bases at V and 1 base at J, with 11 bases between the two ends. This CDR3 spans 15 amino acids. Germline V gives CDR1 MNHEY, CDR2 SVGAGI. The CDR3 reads CASSYGEMPNTEAFF. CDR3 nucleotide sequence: TGTGCCAGCAGTTACGGGGAGATGCCGAACACTGAAGCTTTCTTT.

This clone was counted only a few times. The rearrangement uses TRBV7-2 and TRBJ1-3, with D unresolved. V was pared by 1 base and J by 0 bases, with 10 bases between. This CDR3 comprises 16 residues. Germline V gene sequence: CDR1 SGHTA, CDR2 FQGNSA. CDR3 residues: CASSLDGPSSGNTIYF. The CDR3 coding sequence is TGTGCCAGCAGCTTAGATGGGCCCAGCTCTGGAAACACCATATATTTT.

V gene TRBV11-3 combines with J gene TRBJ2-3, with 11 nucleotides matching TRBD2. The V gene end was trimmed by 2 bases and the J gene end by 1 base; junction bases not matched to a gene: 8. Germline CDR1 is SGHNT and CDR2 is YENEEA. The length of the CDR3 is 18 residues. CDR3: CASSLKLAGEPGTDTQYF. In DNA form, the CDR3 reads TGTGCCAGCAGCTTAAAACTAGCGGGAGAGCCGGGCACAGATACGCAGTATTTT.

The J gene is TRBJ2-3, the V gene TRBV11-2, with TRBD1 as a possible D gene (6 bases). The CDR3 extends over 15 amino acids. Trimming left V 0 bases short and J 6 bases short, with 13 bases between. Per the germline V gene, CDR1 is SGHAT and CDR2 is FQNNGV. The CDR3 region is CASSLEGHIFDTQYF. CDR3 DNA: TGTGCCAGCAGCTTAGAGGGACACATTTTCGATACGCAGTATTTT. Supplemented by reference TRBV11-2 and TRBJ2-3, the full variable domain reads EAGVAQSPRYKIIEKRQSVAFWCNPISGHATLYWYQQILGQGPKLLIQFQNNGVVDDSQLPKDRFSAERLKGVDSTLKIQPAKLEDSAVYLCASSLEGHIFDTQYFGPGTRLTVL.

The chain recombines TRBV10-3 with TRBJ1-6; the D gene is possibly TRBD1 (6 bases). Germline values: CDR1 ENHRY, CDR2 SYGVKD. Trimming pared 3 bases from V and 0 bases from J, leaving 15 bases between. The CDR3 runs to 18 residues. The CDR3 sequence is CAISEVAGALSYNSPLHF. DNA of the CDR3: TGTGCCATCAGTGAAGTCGCAGGGGCCCTCTCCTATAATTCACCCCTCCACTTT.

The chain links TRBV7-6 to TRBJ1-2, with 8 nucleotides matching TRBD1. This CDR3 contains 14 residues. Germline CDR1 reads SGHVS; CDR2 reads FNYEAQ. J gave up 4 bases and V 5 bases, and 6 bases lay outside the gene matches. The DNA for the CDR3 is TGTGCCAGCAGCCGAGGACAGGGTGGCTATGGCTACACCTTC. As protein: CASSRGQGGYGYTF.

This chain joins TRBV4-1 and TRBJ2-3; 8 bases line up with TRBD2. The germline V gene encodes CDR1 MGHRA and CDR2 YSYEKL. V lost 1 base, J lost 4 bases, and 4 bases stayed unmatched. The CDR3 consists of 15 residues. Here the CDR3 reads CASSQVSGEPDTQYF. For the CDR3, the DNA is TGCGCCAGCAGCCAAGTTAGCGGGGAACCAGATACGCAGTATTTT.

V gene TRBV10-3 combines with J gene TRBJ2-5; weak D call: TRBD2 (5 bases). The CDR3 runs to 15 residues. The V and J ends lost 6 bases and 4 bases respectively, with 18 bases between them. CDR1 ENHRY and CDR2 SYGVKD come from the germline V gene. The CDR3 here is CAISNLNDRGETQYF. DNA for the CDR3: TGTGCCATCAGCAACCTGAATGATCGGGGAGAGACCCAGTACTTC.

The DNA for the CDR3 is TGTGCCAGCAGCTTGGGACAGGGGGTCCTCAAAAACATTCAGTACTTC. Protein product: CASSLGQGVLKNIQYF. This chain uses TRBV11-2 with TRBJ2-4; 11 bases map to TRBD1. The CDR3 extends over 16 amino acids. The ends lost 3 bases at V and 3 bases at J; junction bases unmatched: 4. Looked up from germline, CDR1 is SGHAT and CDR2 is FQNNGV.

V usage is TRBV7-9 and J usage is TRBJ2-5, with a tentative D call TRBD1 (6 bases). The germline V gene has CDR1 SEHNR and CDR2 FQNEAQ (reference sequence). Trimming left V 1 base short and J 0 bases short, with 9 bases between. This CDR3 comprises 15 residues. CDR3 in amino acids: CASSLVGDNQETQYF. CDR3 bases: TGTGCCAGCAGCTTAGTTGGGGACAACCAAGAGACCCAGTACTTC.

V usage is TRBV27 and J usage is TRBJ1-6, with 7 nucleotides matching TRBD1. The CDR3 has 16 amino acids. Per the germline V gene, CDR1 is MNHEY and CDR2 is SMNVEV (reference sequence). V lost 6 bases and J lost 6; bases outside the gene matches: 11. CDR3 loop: CASRDWVTGLNSPLHF. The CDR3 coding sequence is TGTGCCAGCAGGGACTGGGTGACAGGGCTTAATTCACCCCTCCACTTT.

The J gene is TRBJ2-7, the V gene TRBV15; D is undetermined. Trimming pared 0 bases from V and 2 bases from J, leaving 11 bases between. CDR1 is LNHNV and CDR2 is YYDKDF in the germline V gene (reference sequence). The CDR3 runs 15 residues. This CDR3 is CATSRDLGRTYEQYF. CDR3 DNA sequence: TGTGCCACCAGCAGAGATCTGGGCAGAACCTACGAGCAGTACTTC.

The CDR3 region is CASSLNSLTNYGYTF. The CDR3 nucleotides read TGTGCCAGCAGCTTAAATTCCCTGACAAACTATGGCTACACCTTC. This chain joins TRBV7-2 and TRBJ1-2; D gene ambiguous. Germline loops: CDR1 SGHTA, CDR2 FQGNSA. Trimming removed 2 bases from V and 2 bases from J, with 12 bases in between. The CDR3 has 15 amino acids.

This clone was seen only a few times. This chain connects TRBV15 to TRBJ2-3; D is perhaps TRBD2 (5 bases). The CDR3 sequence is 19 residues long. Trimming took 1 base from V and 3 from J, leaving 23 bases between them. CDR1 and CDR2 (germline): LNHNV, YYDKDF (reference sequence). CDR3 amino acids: CATSRGSFFGGGGTDTQYF. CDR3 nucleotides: TGTGCCACCAGCAGAGGGTCCTTCTTTGGCGGAGGCGGGACAGATACGCAGTATTTT.

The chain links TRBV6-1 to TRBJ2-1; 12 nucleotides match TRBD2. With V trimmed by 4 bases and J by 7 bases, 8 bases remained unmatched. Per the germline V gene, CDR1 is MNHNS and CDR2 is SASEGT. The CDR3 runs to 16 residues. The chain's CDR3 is CASSGYGLAGLNEQFF. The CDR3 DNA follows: TGTGCCAGCAGTGGATACGGACTAGCGGGGCTTAATGAGCAGTTCTTC.

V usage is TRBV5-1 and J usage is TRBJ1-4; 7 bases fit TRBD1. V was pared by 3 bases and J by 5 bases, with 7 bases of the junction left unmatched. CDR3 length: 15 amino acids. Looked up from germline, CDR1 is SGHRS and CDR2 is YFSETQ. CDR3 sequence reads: CASSWTGPPNEKLFF. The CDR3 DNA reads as TGCGCCAGCAGCTGGACAGGACCTCCGAATGAAAAACTGTTTTTT.

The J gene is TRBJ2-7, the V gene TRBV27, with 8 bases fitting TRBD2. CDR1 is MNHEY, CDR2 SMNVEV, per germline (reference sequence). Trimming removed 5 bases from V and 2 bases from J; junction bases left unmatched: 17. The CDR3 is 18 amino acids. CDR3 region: CASSETPGGDSSTYEQYF. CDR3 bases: TGTGCCAGCAGTGAGACCCCGGGGGGGGACTCCTCTACCTACGAGCAGTACTTC.

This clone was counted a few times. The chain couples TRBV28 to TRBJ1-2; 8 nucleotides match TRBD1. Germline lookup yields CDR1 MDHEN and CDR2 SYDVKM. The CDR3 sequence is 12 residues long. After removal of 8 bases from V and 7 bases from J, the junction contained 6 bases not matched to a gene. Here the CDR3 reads CASDRGLSGYTF. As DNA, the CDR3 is TGTGCCAGCGACAGGGGCCTAAGTGGCTACACCTTC.

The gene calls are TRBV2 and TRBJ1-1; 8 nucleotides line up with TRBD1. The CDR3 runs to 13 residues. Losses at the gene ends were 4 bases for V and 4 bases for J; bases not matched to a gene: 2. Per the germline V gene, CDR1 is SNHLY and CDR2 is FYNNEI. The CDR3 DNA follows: TGTGCCAGCAGTGGAACAGGGGGCACTGAAGCTTTCTTT. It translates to CASSGTGGTEAFF.

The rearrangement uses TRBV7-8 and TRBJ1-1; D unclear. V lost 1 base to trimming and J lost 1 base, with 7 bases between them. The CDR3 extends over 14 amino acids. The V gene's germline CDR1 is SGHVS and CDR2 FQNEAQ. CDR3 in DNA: TGTGCCAGCAGCTTAGGCGGCGGGAACACTGAAGCTTTCTTT. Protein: CASSLGGGNTEAFF. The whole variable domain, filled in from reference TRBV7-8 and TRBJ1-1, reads GAGVSQSPRYKVAKRGQDVALRCDPISGHVSLFWYQQALGQGPEFLTYFQNEAQLDKSGLPSDRFFAERPEGSVSTLKIQRTQQEDSAVYLCASSLGGGNTEAFFGQGTRLTVV.

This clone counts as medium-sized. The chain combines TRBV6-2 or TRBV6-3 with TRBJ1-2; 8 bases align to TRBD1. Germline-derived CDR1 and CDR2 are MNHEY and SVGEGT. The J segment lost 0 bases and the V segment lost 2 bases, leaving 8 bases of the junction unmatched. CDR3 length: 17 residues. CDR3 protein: CASSYPTGGATNYGYTF. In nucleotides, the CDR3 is TGTGCCAGCAGTTACCCTACAGGGGGAGCGACTAACTATGGCTACACCTTC.

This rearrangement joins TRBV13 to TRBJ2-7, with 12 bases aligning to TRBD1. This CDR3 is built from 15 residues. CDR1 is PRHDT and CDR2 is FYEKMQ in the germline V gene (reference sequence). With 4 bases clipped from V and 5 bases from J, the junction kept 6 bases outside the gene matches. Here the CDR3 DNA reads TGTGCCAGCAGCTCCGGGACAGGGGGCCCCCACGAGCAGTACTTC. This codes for CASSSGTGGPHEQYF. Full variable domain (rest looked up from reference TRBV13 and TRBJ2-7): AAGVIQSPRHLIKEKRETATLKCYPIPRHDTVYWYQQGPGQDPQFLISFYEKMQSDKGSIPDRFSAQQFSDYHSELNMSSLELGDSALYFCASSSGTGGPHEQYFGPGTRLTVT.

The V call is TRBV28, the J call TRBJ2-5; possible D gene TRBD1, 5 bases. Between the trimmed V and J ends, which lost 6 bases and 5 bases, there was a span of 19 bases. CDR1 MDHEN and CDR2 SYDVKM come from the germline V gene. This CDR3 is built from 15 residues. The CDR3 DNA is TGTGCCAGCAGCTCCCCCCCGCAGGGTAGGGAGACCCAGTACTTC. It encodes CASSSPPQGRETQYF. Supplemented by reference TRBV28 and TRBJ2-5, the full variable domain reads DVKVTQSSRYLVKRTGEKVFLECVQDMDHENMFWYRQDPGLGLRLIYFSYDVKMKEKGDIPEGYSVSREKKERFSLILESASTNQTSMYLCASSSPPQGRETQYFGPGTRLLVL.